The 19 T cell receptor beta chains below all came from one sample that was sequenced in a study of shared clonotypes between healthy human individuals. Method: immunoSEQ multiplex PCR; TCRdb's copy keeps in-frame clones and lacks some. The sample includes about 680,000 clones, roughly 72% of them seen just once. Sequencing was carried out using memory CD4+ T cells sorted from blood. This sample's subset: CD45RA-negative fraction. Receptors originate from a woman aged 25 to 45 in good health.

V and J are TRBV27 and TRBJ2-2; weak D call: TRBD2 (5 bases). Germline assignment: CDR1 MNHEY and CDR2 SMNVEV (reference sequence). The CDR3 length is 15 residues. Trimming left V 3 bases short and J 2 bases short, with 10 bases between. CDR3 loop: CASSLIGVNTGELFF. In DNA, the CDR3 is TGTGCCAGCAGTTTGATCGGGGTCAACACCGGGGAGCTGTTTTTT.

The CDR3: CASSSLRGAQSGKLFF. The CDR3 coding sequence is TGTGCCAGCAGTTCCTTGCGAGGGGCTCAGTCGGGAAAACTGTTTTTT. The genes are TRBV28 and TRBJ1-4; a weak D match, TRBD1 (5 bases). The germline V gene has CDR1 MDHEN and CDR2 SYDVKM. Trimming took off 4 bases at V and 10 bases at J, with 22 bases between the two ends. The CDR3 contains 16 residues.

The chain is built from TRBV9 and TRBJ2-2; D tentatively fits TRBD1 or TRBD2 (5 bases each). The CDR3 contains 16 residues. V lost 4 bases to trimming and J lost 4 bases, with 17 bases between them. The germline V gene has CDR1 SGDLS and CDR2 YYNGEE. The CDR3 loop is CASSRRARGATGELFF. The DNA of the CDR3 is TGTGCCAGCAGCAGACGGGCGAGAGGGGCCACCGGGGAGCTGTTTTTT. Complete variable domain (other parts from reference TRBV9 and TRBJ2-2): DSGVTQTPKHLITATGQRVTLRCSPRSGDLSVYWYQQSLDQGLQFLIQYYNGEERAKGNILERFSAQQFPDLHSELNLSSLELGDSALYFCASSRRARGATGELFFGEGSRLTVL.

The V and J genes are TRBV11-3 and TRBJ2-6, with D tentatively TRBD1 or TRBD2 (5 bases each). Trimming took off 1 base at V and 2 bases at J, with 9 bases between the two ends. CDR1 and CDR2 (germline): SGHNT, YENEEA. The CDR3 spans 16 residues. The CDR3 DNA sequence: TGTGCCAGCAGCTTAGGATGGGGACCTGGGGCCAACGTCCTGACTTTC. Protein product: CASSLGWGPGANVLTF. Supplemented by reference TRBV11-3 and TRBJ2-6, the full variable domain reads EAGVVQSPRYKIIEKKQPVAFWCNPISGHNTLYWYLQNLGQGPELLIRYENEEAVDDSQLPKDRFSAERLKGVDSTLKIQPAELGDSAVYLCASSLGWGPGANVLTFGAGSRLTVL.

The CDR3 sequence: CSVANSRSPEQYF. CDR3 sequence (DNA): TGCAGCGTTGCGAATTCCAGAAGTCCCGAGCAGTACTTC. This chain joins TRBV29-1 and TRBJ2-5; D gene ambiguous. The J call may not be correct, given that the DNA end is closer to TRBJ2-7. This CDR3 has 13 residues. Germline V CDR1 and CDR2: SQVTM, ANQGSEA.

V gene TRBV9 combines with J gene TRBJ2-1, with TRBD2 matching 11 bases. Germline V gene data show CDR1 as SGDLS and CDR2 as YYNGEE. V shed 0 bases, J shed 9 bases, and the junction held 8 bases outside the gene matches. The CDR3 extends over 16 amino acids. In DNA, the CDR3 is TGTGCCAGCAGCGTAGTGAGTAGCGGGAGGGCCATTGAGCAGTTCTTC. It yields the protein CASSVVSSGRAIEQFF.

The gene calls are TRBV25-1 and TRBJ1-1; TRBD1 is a possible D gene (5 bases). This CDR3 is built from 14 residues. The germline V gene encodes CDR1 MGHDK and CDR2 SYGVNS. Trimming removed 6 bases at V and 1 base at J, with 12 bases between. The CDR3 bases are TGTGCCAGCAGAAAACGGGACGGGAACACTGAAGCTTTCTTT. Translation: CASRKRDGNTEAFF.

CDR3 amino acids: CASSEQGVNEQFF. The DNA of the CDR3 is TGTGCCAGCAGTGAGCAGGGAGTAAATGAGCAGTTCTTC. J is TRBJ2-1 and V is TRBV2; TRBD1 or TRBD2 may be the D gene (5 bases each). The CDR3 totals 13 residues. The ends were cut back, 3 bases at V and 7 bases at J, with 10 bases in the middle. From germline, CDR1 is SNHLY and CDR2 FYNNEI. Complete variable domain (other parts from reference TRBV2 and TRBJ2-1): EPEVTQTPSHQVTQMGQEVILRCVPISNHLYFYWYRQILGQKVEFLVSFYNNEISEKSEIFDDQFSVERPDGSNFTLKIRSTKLEDSAMYFCASSEQGVNEQFFGPGTRLTVL.

The chain combines TRBV9 with TRBJ2-5; the D gene could be TRBD1 or TRBD2 (5 bases each). The V end lost 3 bases, the J end lost 0 bases, and 24 bases lay between the germline ends. Germline V CDR1 and CDR2: SGDLS, YYNGEE. This CDR3 has 19 amino acids. The DNA of the CDR3 is TGTGCCAGCAGCGCTACCCCCCGCGGAGGACAACAATACCAAGAGACCCAGTACTTC. This codes for CASSATPRGGQQYQETQYF.

CDR3 sequence (DNA): TGCGCCAGCAGCAGACAGGGGGGAGACACTGAAGCTTTCTTT. It is translated as CASSRQGGDTEAFF. The chain combines TRBV5-1 with TRBJ1-1, with TRBD1 matching over 9 bases. Germline values: CDR1 SGHRS, CDR2 YFSETQ. The J segment lost 3 bases and the V segment lost 4 bases, leaving 4 bases of the junction unmatched. The CDR3 extends over 14 amino acids.

This rearrangement joins TRBV6-1 to TRBJ2-3; D ambiguous. This CDR3 region has 14 residues. V lost 6 bases, J lost 1 base, and 11 bases lay in between. Germline CDR1 is MNHNS and CDR2 is SASEGT. This chain's CDR3 is CASRPAWGTDTQYF. CDR3 coding DNA: TGTGCCAGCAGACCGGCATGGGGCACAGATACGCAGTATTTT.

The chain couples TRBV6-1 to TRBJ2-7; TRBD2 matches 11 bases. The CDR3 sequence is 16 residues long. Germline trimming cut 4 bases from V and 5 bases from J; bases unmatched to any gene: 10. Germline loops: CDR1 MNHNS, CDR2 SASEGT. CDR3 DNA: TGTGCCAGCAGTGTCTCTCCCCTAGCGGGAGGCCACGAGCAGTACTTC. The encoded protein is CASSVSPLAGGHEQYF.

The chain employs TRBV28 and TRBJ1-1; D uncertain. Germline V CDR1 and CDR2: MDHEN, SYDVKM. V was clipped by 5 bases and J by 4 bases, with 8 bases between them. The CDR3 consists of 12 residues. The CDR3 coding sequence is TGTGCCAGCAGTCCTCCCCTCACTGAAGCTTTCTTT. Residues: CASSPPLTEAFF. Supplemented by reference TRBV28 and TRBJ1-1, the full variable domain reads DVKVTQSSRYLVKRTGEKVFLECVQDMDHENMFWYRQDPGLGLRLIYFSYDVKMKEKGDIPEGYSVSREKKERFSLILESASTNQTSMYLCASSPPLTEAFFGQGTRLTVV.

This sequence joins TRBV14 and TRBJ2-1, with D possibly matching TRBD2 (5 bases). CDR1 SGHDN and CDR2 FVKESK come from the germline V gene. CDR3 size: 14 residues. Trimming took off 1 base at V and 3 bases at J, with 7 bases between the two ends. The CDR3 protein is CASSQGGFYNEQFF. CDR3 nucleotide sequence: TGTGCCAGCAGCCAAGGCGGGTTCTACAATGAGCAGTTCTTC.

This chain connects TRBV11-2 to TRBJ1-2; unclear D gene. From germline, CDR1 is SGHAT and CDR2 FQNNGV. V lost 7 bases and J 8 bases, leaving 17 bases between the germline ends. This CDR3 has 13 residues. The CDR3 protein is CASKQVQMSGYTF. CDR3 bases: TGTGCCAGCAAGCAGGTCCAAATGTCGGGCTACACCTTC.

CDR3 in DNA: TGTGCCAGCAGGACAGGGGTTGCAACTAATGAAAAACTGTTTTTT. Protein sequence: CASRTGVATNEKLFF. This chain joins TRBV19 and TRBJ1-4, with 9 bases aligning to TRBD1. V lost 9 bases to trimming and J lost 0 bases; unmatched junction nucleotides: 5. In germline, CDR1 is LNHDA, CDR2 SQIVND (reference sequence). This CDR3 spans 15 amino acids.

The DNA of the CDR3 is TGTGCCAGCAGTGAACGGACGTCGAGCTCCTATAATTCACCCCTCCACTTT. Translating it yields CASSERTSSSYNSPLHF. J is TRBJ1-6 and V is TRBV25-1, with D unclear. The germline V and J ends were trimmed by 2 bases and 0 bases, with 11 bases remaining between them. The V gene's germline CDR1 is MGHDK and CDR2 SYGVNS. The CDR3 sequence is 17 residues long. Complete variable domain (other parts from reference TRBV25-1 and TRBJ1-6): EADIYQTPRYLVIGTGKKITLECSQTMGHDKMYWYQQDPGMELHLIHYSYGVNSTEKGDLSSESTVSRIRTEHFPLTLESARPSHTSQYLCASSERTSSSYNSPLHFGNGTRLTVT.

The chain uses TRBV5-1 and TRBJ2-2; perhaps D is TRBD1 or TRBD2 (6 bases each). V lost 5 bases to trimming and J lost 0 bases, with 11 bases between them. Germline assignment: CDR1 SGHRS and CDR2 YFSETQ. This CDR3 has 15 residues. CDR3 in amino acids: CASSEGGPNTGELFF. CDR3 DNA sequence: TGCGCCAGCAGTGAGGGGGGTCCGAACACCGGGGAGCTGTTTTTT.

The chain carries TRBV18 and TRBJ2-7; D unresolved. The CDR3 has 13 residues. The V gene's germline CDR1 is KGHSH and CDR2 LQKENI. V lost 5 bases and J 0 bases, leaving 8 bases between the germline ends. CDR3 in amino acids: CASSVTGSYEQYF. The CDR3 bases are TGTGCCAGCTCAGTTACGGGCTCCTACGAGCAGTACTTC.